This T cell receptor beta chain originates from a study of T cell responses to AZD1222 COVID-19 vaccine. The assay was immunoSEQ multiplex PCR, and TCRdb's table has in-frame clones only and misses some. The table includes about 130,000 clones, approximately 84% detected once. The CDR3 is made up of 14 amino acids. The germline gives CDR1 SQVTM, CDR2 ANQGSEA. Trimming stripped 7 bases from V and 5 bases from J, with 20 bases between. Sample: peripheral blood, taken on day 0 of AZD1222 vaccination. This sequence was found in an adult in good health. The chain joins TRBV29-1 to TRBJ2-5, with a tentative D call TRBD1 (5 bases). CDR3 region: CSAQGGSYVETQYF. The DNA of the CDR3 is TGCAGCGCCCAGGGTGGTAGCTATGTGGAGACCCAGTACTTC.